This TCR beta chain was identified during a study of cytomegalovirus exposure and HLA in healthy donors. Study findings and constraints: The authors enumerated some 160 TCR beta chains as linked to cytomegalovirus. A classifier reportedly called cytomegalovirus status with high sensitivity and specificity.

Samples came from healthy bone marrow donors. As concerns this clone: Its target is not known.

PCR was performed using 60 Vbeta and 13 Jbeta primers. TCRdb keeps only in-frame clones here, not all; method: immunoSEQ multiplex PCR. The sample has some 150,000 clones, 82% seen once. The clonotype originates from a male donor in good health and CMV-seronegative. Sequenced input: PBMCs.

The CDR3: CASSRERAGELFF. Written as DNA, the CDR3 is TGTGCCAGTAGCCGCGAGAGGGCCGGGGAGCTGTTTTTT. J is TRBJ2-2 and V is TRBV19; a possible D gene is TRBD2 (5 bases). In germline, CDR1 is LNHDA, CDR2 SQIVND (reference sequence). The CDR3 sequence is 13 residues long. The V gene lost 6 bases and the J gene lost 6 bases, with 11 bases spanning the gap.